The 2 T cell receptor beta chains listed next were all sequenced from one sample in a study of CD8 T cells in Susac syndrome. RNA totalling roughly 0.5 to 1 ug underwent reverse transcription with random hexamers. One entry per CDR3 protein, called by TCRdb with MiXCR from the immunoSEQ multiplex PCR reads. The table lists 150,000 to 200,000 distinct CDR3 sequences, around 94% of them singletons. Sequenced material: CD4+ T cells from PBMCs. The receptors here all came from a human donor in good health.

This rearrangement joins TRBV6-1 to TRBJ2-5; no definite D call. The CDR3 is made up of 11 amino acids. Germline V gene lookup returns CDR1 MNHNS and CDR2 SASEGT. V lost 5 bases to trimming and J lost 5 bases, with 6 bases between them. CDR3 residues: CASSPPETQYF. The CDR3 bases are TGTGCCAGCAGTCCGCCGGAGACCCAGTACTTC.

The chain joins TRBV5-1 to TRBJ2-7; 11 bases fit TRBD2. CDR1 is SGHRS, CDR2 YFSETQ, per germline. The CDR3 is 15 residues long. Losses at the gene ends were 2 bases for V and 7 bases for J; bases not matched to a gene: 8. The CDR3 nucleotides read TGCGCCAGCAGCTTCTTCGCTAGCGGGGGGTATGAGCAGTACTTC. Residues: CASSFFASGGYEQYF.